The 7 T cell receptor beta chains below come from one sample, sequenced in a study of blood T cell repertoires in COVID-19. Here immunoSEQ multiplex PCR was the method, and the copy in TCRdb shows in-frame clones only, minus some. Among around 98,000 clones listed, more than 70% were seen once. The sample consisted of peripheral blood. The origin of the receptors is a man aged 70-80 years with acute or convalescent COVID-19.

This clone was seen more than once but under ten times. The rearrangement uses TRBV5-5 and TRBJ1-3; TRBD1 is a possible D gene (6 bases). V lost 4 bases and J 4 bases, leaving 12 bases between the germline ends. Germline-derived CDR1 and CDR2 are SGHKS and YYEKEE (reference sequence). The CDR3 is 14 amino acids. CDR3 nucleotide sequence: TGTGCCAGCAGCCGGGACACACAAGGAAACACCATATATTTT. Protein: CASSRDTQGNTIYF.

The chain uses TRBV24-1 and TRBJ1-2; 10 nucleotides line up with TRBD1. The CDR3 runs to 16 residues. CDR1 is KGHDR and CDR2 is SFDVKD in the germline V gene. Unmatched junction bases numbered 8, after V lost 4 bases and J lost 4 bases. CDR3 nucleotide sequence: TGTGCCACCAGTGACCCGAGGACAGGGGGGGCCTATGGCTACACCTTC. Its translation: CATSDPRTGGAYGYTF.

As DNA, the CDR3 is TGTGCCAGCAGTTTATACAAGACAGGGAGAGAGACCCAGTACTTC. Translation: CASSLYKTGRETQYF. The genes are TRBV27 and TRBJ2-5; 7 bases match TRBD1. Germline CDR1 reads MNHEY; CDR2 reads SMNVEV (reference sequence). The CDR3 runs 15 residues. V trimming: 1 base; J trimming: 4 bases; junction bases outside the gene matches: 6.

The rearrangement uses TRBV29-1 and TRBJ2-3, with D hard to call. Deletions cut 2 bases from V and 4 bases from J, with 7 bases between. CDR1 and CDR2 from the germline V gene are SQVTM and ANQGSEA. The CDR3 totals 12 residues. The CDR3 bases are TGCAGCGTTGAACTGGCGGCAGATACGCAGTATTTT. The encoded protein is CSVELAADTQYF.

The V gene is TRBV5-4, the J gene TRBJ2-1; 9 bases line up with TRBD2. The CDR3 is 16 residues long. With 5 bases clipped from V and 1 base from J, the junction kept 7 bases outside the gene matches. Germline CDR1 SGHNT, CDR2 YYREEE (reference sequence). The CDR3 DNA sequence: TGTGCCAGCAGAAAGACTAGCGGCCAGTCCTACAATGAGCAGTTCTTC. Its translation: CASRKTSGQSYNEQFF.

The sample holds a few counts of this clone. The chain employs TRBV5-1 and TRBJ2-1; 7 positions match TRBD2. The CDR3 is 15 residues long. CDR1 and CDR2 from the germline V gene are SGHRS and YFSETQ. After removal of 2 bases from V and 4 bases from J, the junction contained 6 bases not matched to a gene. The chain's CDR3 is CASSLGLAEYNEQFF. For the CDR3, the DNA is TGCGCCAGCAGCTTAGGGCTAGCGGAGTACAATGAGCAGTTCTTC.

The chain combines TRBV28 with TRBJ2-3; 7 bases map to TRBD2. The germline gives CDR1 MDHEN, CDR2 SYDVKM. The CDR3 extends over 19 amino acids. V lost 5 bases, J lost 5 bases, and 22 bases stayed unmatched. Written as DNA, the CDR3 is TGTGCCAGCAGTCCGACAGCCCGTGGGAGGCGGGAGTGGAAAGATACGCAGTATTTT. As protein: CASSPTARGRREWKDTQYF.